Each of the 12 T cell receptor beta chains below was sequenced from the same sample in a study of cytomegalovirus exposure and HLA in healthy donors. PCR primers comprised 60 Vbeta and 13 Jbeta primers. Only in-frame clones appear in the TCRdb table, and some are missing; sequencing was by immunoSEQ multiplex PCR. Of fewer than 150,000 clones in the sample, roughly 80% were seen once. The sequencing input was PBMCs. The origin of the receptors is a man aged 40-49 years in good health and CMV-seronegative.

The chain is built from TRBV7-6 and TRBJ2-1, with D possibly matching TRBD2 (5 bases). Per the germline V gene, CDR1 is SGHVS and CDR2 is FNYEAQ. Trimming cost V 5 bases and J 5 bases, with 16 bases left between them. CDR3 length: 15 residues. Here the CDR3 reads CASSPGPRGNNEQFF. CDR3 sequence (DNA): TGTGCCAGCAGCCCCGGGCCCAGAGGGAACAATGAGCAGTTCTTC. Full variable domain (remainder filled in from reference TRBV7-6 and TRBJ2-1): GAGVSQSPRYKVTKRGQDVALRCDPISGHVSLYWYRQALGQGPEFLTYFNYEAQQDKSGLPNDRFSAERPEGSISTLTIQRTEQRDSAMYRCASSPGPRGNNEQFFGPGTRLTVL.

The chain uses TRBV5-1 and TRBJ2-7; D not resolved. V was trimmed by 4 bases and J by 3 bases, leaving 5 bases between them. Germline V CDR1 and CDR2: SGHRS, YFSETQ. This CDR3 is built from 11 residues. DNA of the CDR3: TGCGCCAGCAGCCGCGGCTACGAGCAGTACTTC. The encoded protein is CASSRGYEQYF.

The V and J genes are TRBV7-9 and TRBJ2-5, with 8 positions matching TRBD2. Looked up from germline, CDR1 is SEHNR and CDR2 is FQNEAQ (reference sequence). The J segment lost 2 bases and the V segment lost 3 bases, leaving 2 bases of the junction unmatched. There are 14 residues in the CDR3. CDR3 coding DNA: TGTGCCAGCAGCTTTACTAGCGGACAAGAGACCCAGTACTTC. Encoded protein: CASSFTSGQETQYF.

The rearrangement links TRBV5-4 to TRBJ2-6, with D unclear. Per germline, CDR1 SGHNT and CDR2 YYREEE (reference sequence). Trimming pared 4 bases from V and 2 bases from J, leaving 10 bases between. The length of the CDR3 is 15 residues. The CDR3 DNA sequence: TGTGCCAGCAGCGATGAGGTTGCTGGGGCCAACGTCCTGACTTTC. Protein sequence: CASSDEVAGANVLTF. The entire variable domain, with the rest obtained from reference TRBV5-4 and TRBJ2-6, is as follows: ETGVTQSPTHLIKTRGQQVTLRCSSQSGHNTVSWYQQALGQGPQFIFQYYREEENGRGNFPPRFSGLQFPNYSSELNVNALELDDSALYLCASSDEVAGANVLTFGAGSRLTVL.

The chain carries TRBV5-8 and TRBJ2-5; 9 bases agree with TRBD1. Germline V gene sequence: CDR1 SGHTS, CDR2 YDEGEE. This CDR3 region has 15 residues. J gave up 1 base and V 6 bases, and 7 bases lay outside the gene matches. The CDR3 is CASNTGTGTQETQYF. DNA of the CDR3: TGTGCCAGCAACACCGGGACAGGGACCCAAGAGACCCAGTACTTC. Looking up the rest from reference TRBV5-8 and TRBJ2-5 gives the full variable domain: EAGVTQSPTHLIKTRGQQATLRCSPISGHTSVYWYQQALGLGLQFLLWYDEGEERNRGNFPPRFSGRQFPNYSSELNVNALELEDSALYLCASNTGTGTQETQYFGPGTRLLVL.

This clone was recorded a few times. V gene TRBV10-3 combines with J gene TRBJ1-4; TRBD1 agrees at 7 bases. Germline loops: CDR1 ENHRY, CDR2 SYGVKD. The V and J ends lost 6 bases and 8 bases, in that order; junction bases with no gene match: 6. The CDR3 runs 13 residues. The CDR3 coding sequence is TGTGCCATCAGGAGGCAGGGGGGAGAAAAACTGTTTTTT. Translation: CAIRRQGGEKLFF.

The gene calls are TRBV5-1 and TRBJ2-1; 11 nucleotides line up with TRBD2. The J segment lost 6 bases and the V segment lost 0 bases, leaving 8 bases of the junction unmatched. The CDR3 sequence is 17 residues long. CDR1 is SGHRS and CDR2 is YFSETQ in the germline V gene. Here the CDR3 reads CASSLVGSGGATNEQFF. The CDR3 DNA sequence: TGCGCCAGCAGCTTGGTGGGTAGCGGGGGGGCCACCAATGAGCAGTTCTTC. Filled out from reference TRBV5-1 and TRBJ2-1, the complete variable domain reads KAGVTQTPRYLIKTRGQQVTLSCSPISGHRSVSWYQQTPGQGLQFLFEYFSETQRNKGNFPGRFSGRQFSNSRSEMNVSTLELGDSALYLCASSLVGSGGATNEQFFGPGTRLTVL.

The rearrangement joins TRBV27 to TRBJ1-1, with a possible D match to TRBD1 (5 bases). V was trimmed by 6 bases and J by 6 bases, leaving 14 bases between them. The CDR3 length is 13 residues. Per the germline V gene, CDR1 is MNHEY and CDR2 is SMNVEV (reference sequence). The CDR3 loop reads CASSPGTGAEAFF. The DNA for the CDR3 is TGTGCCAGCAGCCCGGGCACGGGGGCTGAAGCTTTCTTT.

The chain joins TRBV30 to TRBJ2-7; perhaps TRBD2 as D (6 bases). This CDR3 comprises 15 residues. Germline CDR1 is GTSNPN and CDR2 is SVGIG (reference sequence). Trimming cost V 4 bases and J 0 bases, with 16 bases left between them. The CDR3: CAWTPGGYLSYEQYF. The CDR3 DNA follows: TGTGCCTGGACCCCCGGGGGATACCTCTCCTACGAGCAGTACTTC.

The CDR3 DNA follows: TGTGCCAGTAGCCTGACAGGGGCGAGGATGAACACTGAAGCTTTCTTT. Translated, it gives CASSLTGARMNTEAFF. This sequence joins TRBV19 and TRBJ1-1, with TRBD1 identical over 8 bases. Germline CDR1 is LNHDA and CDR2 is SQIVND (reference sequence). V was clipped by 6 bases and J by 0 bases; unmatched bases: 9. This CDR3 comprises 16 residues.

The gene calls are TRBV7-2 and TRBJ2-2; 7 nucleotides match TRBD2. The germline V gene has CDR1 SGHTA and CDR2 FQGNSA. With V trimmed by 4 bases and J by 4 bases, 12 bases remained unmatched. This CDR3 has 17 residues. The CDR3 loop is CASSWGPLREITGELFF. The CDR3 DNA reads TGTGCCAGCAGCTGGGGCCCTCTGCGGGAGATCACCGGGGAGCTGTTTTTT.

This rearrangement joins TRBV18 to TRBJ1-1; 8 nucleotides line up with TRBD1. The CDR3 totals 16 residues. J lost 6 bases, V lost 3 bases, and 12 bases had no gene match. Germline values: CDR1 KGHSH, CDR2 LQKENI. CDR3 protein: CASSPQDRGTGAEAFF. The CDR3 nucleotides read TGTGCCAGCTCACCTCAAGACAGGGGAACGGGAGCTGAAGCTTTCTTT.